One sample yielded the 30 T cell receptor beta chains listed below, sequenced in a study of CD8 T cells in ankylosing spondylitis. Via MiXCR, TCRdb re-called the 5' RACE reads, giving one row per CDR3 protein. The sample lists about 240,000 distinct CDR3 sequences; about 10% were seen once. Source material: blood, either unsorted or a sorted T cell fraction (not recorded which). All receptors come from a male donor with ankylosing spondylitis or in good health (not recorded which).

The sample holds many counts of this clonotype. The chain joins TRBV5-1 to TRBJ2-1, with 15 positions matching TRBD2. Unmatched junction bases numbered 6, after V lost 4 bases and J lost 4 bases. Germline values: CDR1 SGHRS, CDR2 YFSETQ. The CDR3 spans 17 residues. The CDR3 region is CASSPNGLAGGYNEQFF. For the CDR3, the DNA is TGCGCCAGCAGCCCTAACGGACTAGCGGGGGGGTACAATGAGCAGTTCTTC.

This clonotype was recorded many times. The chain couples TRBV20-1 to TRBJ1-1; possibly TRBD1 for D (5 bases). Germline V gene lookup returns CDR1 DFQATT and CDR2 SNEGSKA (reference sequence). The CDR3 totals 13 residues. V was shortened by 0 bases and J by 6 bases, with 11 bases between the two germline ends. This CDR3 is CSARDQGSAEAFF. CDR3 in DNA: TGCAGTGCTAGAGATCAGGGTAGTGCTGAAGCTTTCTTT.

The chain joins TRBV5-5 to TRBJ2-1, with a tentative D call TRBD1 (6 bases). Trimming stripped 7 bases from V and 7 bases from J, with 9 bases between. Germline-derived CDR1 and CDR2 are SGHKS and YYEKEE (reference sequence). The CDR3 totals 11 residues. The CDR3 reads CASSGQNEQFF. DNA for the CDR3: TGTGCCAGCTCTGGACAGAATGAGCAGTTCTTC.

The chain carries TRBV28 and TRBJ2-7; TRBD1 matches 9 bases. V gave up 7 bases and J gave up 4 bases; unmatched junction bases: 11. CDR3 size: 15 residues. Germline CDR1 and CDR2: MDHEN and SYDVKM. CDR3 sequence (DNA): TGTGCCAGCACCCTGACAGGGGGGGTTCGATACGAGCAGTACTTC. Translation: CASTLTGGVRYEQYF.

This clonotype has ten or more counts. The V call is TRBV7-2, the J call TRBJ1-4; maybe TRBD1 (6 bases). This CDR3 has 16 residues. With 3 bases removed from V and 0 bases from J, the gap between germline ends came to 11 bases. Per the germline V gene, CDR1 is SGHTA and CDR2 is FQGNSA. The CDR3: CASSLGRGSTNEKLFF. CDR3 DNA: TGTGCCAGCAGCTTGGGAAGGGGGTCAACTAATGAAAAACTGTTTTTT.

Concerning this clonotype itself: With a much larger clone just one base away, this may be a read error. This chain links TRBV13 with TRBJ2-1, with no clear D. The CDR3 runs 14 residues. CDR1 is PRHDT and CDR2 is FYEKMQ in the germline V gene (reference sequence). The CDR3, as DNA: TGTGCCAGCAGCTCTACTTGGCCCTACAATGTGCAGTTCTTC. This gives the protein CASSSTWPYNVQFF.

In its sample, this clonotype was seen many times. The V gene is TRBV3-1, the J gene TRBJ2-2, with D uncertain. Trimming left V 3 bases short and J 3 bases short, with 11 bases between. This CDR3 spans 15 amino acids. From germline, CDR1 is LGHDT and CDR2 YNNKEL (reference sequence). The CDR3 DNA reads TGTGCCAGCAGCCATGAGTCGAGATACACCGGGGAGCTGTTTTTT. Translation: CASSHESRYTGELFF.

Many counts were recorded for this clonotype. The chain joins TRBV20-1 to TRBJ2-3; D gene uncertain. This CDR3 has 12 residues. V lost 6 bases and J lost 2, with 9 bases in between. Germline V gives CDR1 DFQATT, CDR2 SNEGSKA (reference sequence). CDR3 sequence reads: CSASPYTDTQYF. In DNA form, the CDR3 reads TGCAGTGCCTCCCCCTACACAGATACGCAGTATTTT.

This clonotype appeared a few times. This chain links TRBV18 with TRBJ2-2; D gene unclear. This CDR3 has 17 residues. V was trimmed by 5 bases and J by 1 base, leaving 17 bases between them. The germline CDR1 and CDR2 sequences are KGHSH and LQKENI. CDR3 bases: TGTGCCAGCTCATTAACGGAGATACTATTGAACACCGGGGAGCTGTTTTTT. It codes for CASSLTEILLNTGELFF. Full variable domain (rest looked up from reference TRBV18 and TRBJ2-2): NAGVMQNPRHLVRRRGQEARLRCSPMKGHSHVYWYRQLPEEGLKFMVYLQKENIIDESGMPKERFSAEFPKEGPSILRIQQVVRGDSAAYFCASSLTEILLNTGELFFGEGSRLTVL.

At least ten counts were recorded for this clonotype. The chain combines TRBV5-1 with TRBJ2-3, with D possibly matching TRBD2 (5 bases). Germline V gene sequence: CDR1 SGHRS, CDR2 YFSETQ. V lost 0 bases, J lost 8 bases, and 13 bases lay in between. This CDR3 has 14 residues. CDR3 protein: CASSLDGLTGTQYF. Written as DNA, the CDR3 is TGCGCCAGCAGCTTGGACGGACTCACGGGTACGCAGTATTTT.

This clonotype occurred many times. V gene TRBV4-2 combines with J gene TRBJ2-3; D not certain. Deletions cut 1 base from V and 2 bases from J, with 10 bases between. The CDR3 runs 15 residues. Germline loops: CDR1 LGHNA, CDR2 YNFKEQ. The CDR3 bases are TGTGCCAGCAGCCAAGTTGTGGGATACACAGATACGCAGTATTTT. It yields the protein CASSQVVGYTDTQYF.

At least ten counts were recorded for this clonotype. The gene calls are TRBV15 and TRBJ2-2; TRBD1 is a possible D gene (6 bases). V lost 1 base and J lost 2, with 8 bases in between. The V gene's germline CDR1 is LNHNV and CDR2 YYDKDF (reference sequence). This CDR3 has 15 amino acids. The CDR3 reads CATSRGQVNTGELFF. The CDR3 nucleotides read TGTGCCACCAGCAGAGGACAGGTTAACACCGGGGAGCTGTTTTTT.

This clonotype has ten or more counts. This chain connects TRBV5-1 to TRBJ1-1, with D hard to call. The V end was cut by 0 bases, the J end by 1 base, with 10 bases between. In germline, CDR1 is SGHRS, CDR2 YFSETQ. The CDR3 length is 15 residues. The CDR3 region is CASSLAAGSNTEAFF. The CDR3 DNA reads TGCGCCAGCAGCTTGGCAGCTGGGTCGAACACTGAAGCTTTCTTT.

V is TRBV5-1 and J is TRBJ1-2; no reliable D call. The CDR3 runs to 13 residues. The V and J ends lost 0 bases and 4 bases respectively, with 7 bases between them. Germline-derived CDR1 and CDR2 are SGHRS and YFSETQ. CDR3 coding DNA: TGCGCCAGCAGCTTGGACAGTTTCTATGGCTACACCTTC. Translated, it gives CASSLDSFYGYTF. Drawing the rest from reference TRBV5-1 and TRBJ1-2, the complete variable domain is KAGVTQTPRYLIKTRGQQVTLSCSPISGHRSVSWYQQTPGQGLQFLFEYFSETQRNKGNFPGRFSGRQFSNSRSEMNVSTLELGDSALYLCASSLDSFYGYTFGSGTRLTVV.

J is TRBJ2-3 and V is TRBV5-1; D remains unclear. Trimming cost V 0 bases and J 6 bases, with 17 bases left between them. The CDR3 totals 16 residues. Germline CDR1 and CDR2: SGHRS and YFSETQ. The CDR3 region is CASSLAKDAGDDTQYF. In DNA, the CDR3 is TGCGCCAGCAGCTTGGCCAAGGATGCCGGAGACGATACGCAGTATTTT.

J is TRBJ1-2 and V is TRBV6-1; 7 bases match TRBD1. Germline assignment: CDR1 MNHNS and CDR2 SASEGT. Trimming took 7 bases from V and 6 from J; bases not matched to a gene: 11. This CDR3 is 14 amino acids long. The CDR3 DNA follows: TGTGCCAGCACCACTGACAGGGAGGTAGATGGCTACACCTTC. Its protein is CASTTDREVDGYTF.

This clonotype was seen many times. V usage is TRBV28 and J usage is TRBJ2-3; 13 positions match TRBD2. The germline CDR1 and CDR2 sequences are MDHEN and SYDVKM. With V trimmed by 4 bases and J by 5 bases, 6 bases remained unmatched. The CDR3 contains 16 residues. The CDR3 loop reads CASSSRGLAGRDTQYF. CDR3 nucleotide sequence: TGTGCCAGCAGTTCGAGGGGACTAGCGGGGAGAGATACGCAGTATTTT.

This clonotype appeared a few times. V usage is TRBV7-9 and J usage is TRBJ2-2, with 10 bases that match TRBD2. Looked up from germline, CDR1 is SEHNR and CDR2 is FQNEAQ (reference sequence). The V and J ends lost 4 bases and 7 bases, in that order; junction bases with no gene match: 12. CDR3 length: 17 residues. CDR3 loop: CASSWGTSVKGGGELFF. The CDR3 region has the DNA TGTGCCAGCAGCTGGGGGACTAGCGTAAAAGGCGGCGGGGAGCTGTTTTTT.

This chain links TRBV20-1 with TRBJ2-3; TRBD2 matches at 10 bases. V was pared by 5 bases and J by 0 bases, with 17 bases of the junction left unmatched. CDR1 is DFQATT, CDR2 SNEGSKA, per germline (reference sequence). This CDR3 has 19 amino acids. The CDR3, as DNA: TGCAGTGCTGTAAGGACAGTGTCTCGAGCGGGAGGGAGCACAGATACGCAGTATTTT. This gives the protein CSAVRTVSRAGGSTDTQYF.

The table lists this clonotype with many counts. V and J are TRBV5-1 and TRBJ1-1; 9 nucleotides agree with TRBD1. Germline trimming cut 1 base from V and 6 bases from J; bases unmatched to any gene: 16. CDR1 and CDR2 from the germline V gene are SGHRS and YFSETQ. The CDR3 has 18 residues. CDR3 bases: TGCGCCAGCAGCTTGTTGATACAGGGGGCGAGAGATCCCTCTGAAGCTTTCTTT. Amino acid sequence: CASSLLIQGARDPSEAFF.

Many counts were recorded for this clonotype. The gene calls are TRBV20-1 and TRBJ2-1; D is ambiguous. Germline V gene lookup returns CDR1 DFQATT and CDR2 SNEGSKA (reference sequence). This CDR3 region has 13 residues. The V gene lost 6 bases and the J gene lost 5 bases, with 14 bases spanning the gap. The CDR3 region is CSASGTVNNEQFF. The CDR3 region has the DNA TGCAGTGCCTCCGGAACAGTTAACAATGAGCAGTTCTTC.

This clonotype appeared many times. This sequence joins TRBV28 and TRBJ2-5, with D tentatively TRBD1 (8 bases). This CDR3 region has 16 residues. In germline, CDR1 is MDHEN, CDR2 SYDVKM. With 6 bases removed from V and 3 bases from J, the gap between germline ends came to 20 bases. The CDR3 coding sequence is TGTGCCAGCAGCTTAGAGGGGACAGGACTAGAAGAGACCCAGTACTTC. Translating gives CASSLEGTGLEETQYF.

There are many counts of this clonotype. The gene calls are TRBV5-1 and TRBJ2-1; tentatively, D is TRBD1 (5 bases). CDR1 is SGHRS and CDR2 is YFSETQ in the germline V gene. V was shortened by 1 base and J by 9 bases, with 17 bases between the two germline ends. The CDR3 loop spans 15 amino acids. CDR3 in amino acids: CASSLMRSGPTEQFF. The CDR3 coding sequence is TGCGCCAGCAGCTTGATGAGGTCAGGGCCGACTGAGCAGTTCTTC.

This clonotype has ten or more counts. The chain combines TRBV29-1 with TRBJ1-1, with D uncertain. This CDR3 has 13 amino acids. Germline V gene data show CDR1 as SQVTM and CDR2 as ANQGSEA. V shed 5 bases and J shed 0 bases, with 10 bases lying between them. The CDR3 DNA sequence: TGCAGCGTTCACGGGTGGGTGAACACTGAAGCTTTCTTT. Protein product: CSVHGWVNTEAFF.

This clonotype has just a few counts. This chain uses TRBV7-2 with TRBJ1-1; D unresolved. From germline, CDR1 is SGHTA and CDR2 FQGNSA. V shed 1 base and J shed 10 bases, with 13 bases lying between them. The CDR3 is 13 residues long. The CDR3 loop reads CASSLGGSLRAFF. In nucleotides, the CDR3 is TGTGCCAGCAGCTTAGGAGGGTCTTTACGAGCTTTCTTT.

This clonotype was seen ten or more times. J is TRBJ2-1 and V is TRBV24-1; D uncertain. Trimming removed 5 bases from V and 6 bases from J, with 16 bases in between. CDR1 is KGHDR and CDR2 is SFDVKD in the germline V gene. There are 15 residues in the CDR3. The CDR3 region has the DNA TGTGCCACCAGTGCAGACCTTAGTCCGCCCAATGAGCAGTTCTTC. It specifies CATSADLSPPNEQFF.

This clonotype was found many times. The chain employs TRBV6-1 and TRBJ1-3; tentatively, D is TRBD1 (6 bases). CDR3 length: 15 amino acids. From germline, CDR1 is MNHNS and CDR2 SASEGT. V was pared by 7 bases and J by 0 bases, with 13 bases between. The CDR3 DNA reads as TGTGCCAGCAAGAAACAGGGATACTCTGGAAACACCATATATTTT. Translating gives CASKKQGYSGNTIYF.

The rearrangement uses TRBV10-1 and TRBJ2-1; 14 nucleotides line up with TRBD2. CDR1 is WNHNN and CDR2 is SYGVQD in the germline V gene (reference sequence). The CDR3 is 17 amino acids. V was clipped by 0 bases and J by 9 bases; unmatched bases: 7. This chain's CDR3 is CASSESVGLAGDSEQFF. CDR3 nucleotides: TGCGCCAGCAGTGAGTCAGTGGGACTAGCGGGAGATAGTGAGCAGTTCTTC.

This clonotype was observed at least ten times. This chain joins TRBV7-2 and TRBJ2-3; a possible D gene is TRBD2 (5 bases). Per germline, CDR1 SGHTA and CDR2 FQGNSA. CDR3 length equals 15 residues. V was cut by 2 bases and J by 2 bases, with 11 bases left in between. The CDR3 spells CASSLRGGYTDTQYF. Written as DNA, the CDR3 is TGTGCCAGCAGCTTACGAGGCGGGTACACAGATACGCAGTATTTT.

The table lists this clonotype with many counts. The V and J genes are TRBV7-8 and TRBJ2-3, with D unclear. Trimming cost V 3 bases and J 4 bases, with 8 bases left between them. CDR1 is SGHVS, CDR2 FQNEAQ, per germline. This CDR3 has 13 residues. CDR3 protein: CASSFASADTQYF. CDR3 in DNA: TGTGCCAGCAGCTTTGCTAGTGCAGATACGCAGTATTTT.